The 15 T cell receptor beta chains listed next were all sequenced from one sample in a study of regulatory and conventional T cells in RAG deficiency. The sorted conventional CD4+ T cells were CD25-low and CD127-high, with genomic DNA sequenced. Sequencing was performed with immunoSEQ multiplex PCR; in TCRdb, only in-frame clones are kept and a portion is missing. The top ten clones hold approximately 0.35% of a sample with roughly 30,000 clones, approximately 96% of them seen once. These records were also assigned to another study, of regulatory T cells. From that study: The primer mix had 52 TRBV and 13 TRBJ primers.

The sequenced sample consisted of CD25- CD4+ T cells sorted from blood. These receptor sequences come from a human donor in good health.

Regarding this clone: The same CDR3 also results from other DNA sequences found in this sample. The chain carries TRBV7-2 and TRBJ1-2; 8 bases match TRBD1. The germline gives CDR1 SGHTA, CDR2 FQGNSA. The CDR3 extends over 16 amino acids. J gave up 4 bases and V 6 bases, and 13 bases lay outside the gene matches. The DNA of the CDR3 is TGTGCCAGCAGTCTAAGCAGGGACAGGAGCTTCTATGGCTACACCTTC. This translates into CASSLSRDRSFYGYTF.

The J gene is TRBJ1-3, the V gene TRBV7-2; 7 nucleotides line up with TRBD1. Germline CDR1 reads SGHTA; CDR2 reads FQGNSA. The CDR3 loop spans 15 amino acids. The J segment lost 0 bases and the V segment lost 5 bases, leaving 4 bases of the junction unmatched. As DNA, the CDR3 is TGTGCCAGCAGCGCAGGGGGTCGCTCTGGAAACACCATATATTTT. Protein product: CASSAGGRSGNTIYF.

Note on this clone: The same CDR3 arises from other DNA sequences in this sample as well. V gene TRBV5-4 combines with J gene TRBJ1-4; 7 nucleotides line up with TRBD1. CDR3 length equals 14 residues. Germline values: CDR1 SGHNT, CDR2 YYREEE (reference sequence). V shed 2 bases and J 3 bases; nucleotides not matched to a gene: 1. CDR3 loop: CASSLGTANEKLFF. CDR3 coding DNA: TGTGCCAGCAGCTTAGGGACAGCTAATGAAAAACTGTTTTTT. Full variable domain (missing parts from reference TRBV5-4 and TRBJ1-4): ETGVTQSPTHLIKTRGQQVTLRCSSQSGHNTVSWYQQALGQGPQFIFQYYREEENGRGNFPPRFSGLQFPNYSSELNVNALELDDSALYLCASSLGTANEKLFFGSGTQLSVL.

This clone was picked up one time. The gene calls are TRBV19 and TRBJ2-2, with 7 bases lining up with TRBD2. Unmatched junction bases numbered 2, after V lost 4 bases and J lost 6 bases. The CDR3 runs 13 residues. CDR1 is LNHDA, CDR2 SQIVND, per germline (reference sequence). DNA for the CDR3: TGTGCCAGTAGTAGGGAGGGCCCCGGGGAGCTGTTTTTT. It specifies CASSREGPGELFF.

CDR3 coding DNA: TGTGCCAGCAGCTCTCGGGCGAACACCGGGGAGCTGTTTTTT. Residues: CASSSRANTGELFF. The chain uses TRBV7-3 and TRBJ2-2, with D unresolved. V dropped 4 bases and J dropped 0 bases, with 6 bases sitting between them. The germline V gene encodes CDR1 SGHTA and CDR2 FQGTGA. This CDR3 is 14 amino acids long. The complete variable domain, with remaining parts taken from reference TRBV7-3 and TRBJ2-2, reads GAGVSQTPSNKVTEKGKYVELRCDPISGHTALYWYRQSLGQGPEFLIYFQGTGAADDSGLPNDRFFAVRPEGSVSTLKIQRTERGDSAVYLCASSSRANTGELFFGEGSRLTVL.

The chain is built from TRBV25-1 and TRBJ2-2; 10 bases match TRBD1. The CDR3 runs 15 residues. V shed 2 bases, J shed 4 bases, and the junction held 1 base outside the gene matches. Germline values: CDR1 MGHDK, CDR2 SYGVNS. The CDR3 protein is CASSEDRGLTGELFF. CDR3 nucleotides: TGTGCCAGCAGTGAAGACAGGGGGCTCACCGGGGAGCTGTTTTTT.

The rearrangement joins TRBV2 to TRBJ2-7, with TRBD1 matching 8 bases. CDR1 SNHLY and CDR2 FYNNEI come from the germline V gene. This CDR3 is 12 amino acids long. Germline trimming cut 11 bases from V and 5 bases from J; bases unmatched to any gene: 8. Here the CDR3 reads CALHRGINEQYF. As DNA, the CDR3 is TGTGCCTTACACAGGGGGATAAACGAGCAGTACTTC.

This clone has only one observation. The chain combines TRBV7-2 with TRBJ2-7; possible D gene TRBD2, 6 bases. Germline V CDR1 and CDR2: SGHTA, FQGNSA. V gave up 5 bases and J gave up 2 bases, with 16 bases separating them. CDR3 length: 15 residues. CDR3 sequence (DNA): TGTGCCAGCAGCCCTAAAGGAGGGATCCCCTACGAGCAGTACTTC. This translates into CASSPKGGIPYEQYF.

The rearrangement uses TRBV18 and TRBJ2-2, with 7 nucleotides matching TRBD2. Unmatched junction bases numbered 5, after V lost 3 bases and J lost 4 bases. The CDR3 consists of 15 residues. The germline V gene encodes CDR1 KGHSH and CDR2 LQKENI. CDR3 sequence reads: CASSPRTRSTGELFF. CDR3 in DNA: TGTGCCAGCTCACCGCGGACTAGAAGCACCGGGGAGCTGTTTTTT.

This sequence joins TRBV6-1 and TRBJ1-4; a possible D gene is TRBD1 (6 bases). CDR1 is MNHNS, CDR2 SASEGT, per germline. The ends were cut back, 4 bases at V and 2 bases at J, with 8 bases in the middle. This CDR3 comprises 14 residues. CDR3 DNA sequence: TGTGCCAGCAGTGCAGGGGCGACTAATGAAAAACTGTTTTTT. It yields the protein CASSAGATNEKLFF.

Note on this clone: Sequence at one end of the junction differs from germline and may be a read error. Other DNA sequences within the sample encode an identical CDR3. The chain joins TRBV6-6 to TRBJ1-3, with 7 nucleotides matching TRBD1. CDR1 and CDR2 (germline): MNHNY, SVGAGI (reference sequence). The length of the CDR3 is 14 residues. CDR3 sequence reads: CASISGGSGNTIYF. The CDR3 DNA reads as TGTGCTAGCATTTCAGGGGGCTCTGGAAACACCATATATTTT.

The rearrangement uses TRBV6-6 and TRBJ2-3; maybe TRBD1 (6 bases). The CDR3 is 16 residues long. The germline V and J ends were trimmed by 5 bases and 4 bases, with 19 bases remaining between them. CDR1 MNHNY and CDR2 SVGAGI come from the germline V gene (reference sequence). CDR3 nucleotide sequence: TGTGCCAGCAGTCAGCGACAGGCCGGGCGGGCAGATACGCAGTATTTT. This sequence encodes CASSQRQAGRADTQYF.

The V gene is TRBV4-1, the J gene TRBJ1-2; TRBD1 aligns across 8 bases. CDR1 MGHRA and CDR2 YSYEKL come from the germline V gene. Trimming removed 0 bases from V and 4 bases from J; junction bases left unmatched: 16. The CDR3 runs 19 residues. CDR3 loop: CASSQDVGGTGRRVYGYTF. The CDR3 nucleotides read TGCGCCAGCAGCCAAGATGTCGGCGGGACAGGTAGACGGGTCTATGGCTACACCTTC.

This clone was detected once. This chain uses TRBV27 with TRBJ1-6; D gene uncertain. Germline V gives CDR1 MNHEY, CDR2 SMNVEV (reference sequence). With 7 bases removed from V and 7 bases from J, the gap between germline ends came to 11 bases. The CDR3 covers 13 residues. The CDR3 here is CASTLASNSPLHF. The CDR3, as DNA: TGTGCCAGCACCTTAGCATCGAATTCACCCCTCCACTTT.

The CDR3: CASSSGGGADQPQHF. CDR3 in DNA: TGTGCCAGCAGTTCGGGAGGGGGCGCGGATCAGCCCCAGCATTTT. The chain links TRBV28 to TRBJ1-5; TRBD1 matches at 7 bases. The CDR3 runs to 15 residues. The ends lost 4 bases at V and 5 bases at J; junction bases unmatched: 8. Germline loops: CDR1 MDHEN, CDR2 SYDVKM.